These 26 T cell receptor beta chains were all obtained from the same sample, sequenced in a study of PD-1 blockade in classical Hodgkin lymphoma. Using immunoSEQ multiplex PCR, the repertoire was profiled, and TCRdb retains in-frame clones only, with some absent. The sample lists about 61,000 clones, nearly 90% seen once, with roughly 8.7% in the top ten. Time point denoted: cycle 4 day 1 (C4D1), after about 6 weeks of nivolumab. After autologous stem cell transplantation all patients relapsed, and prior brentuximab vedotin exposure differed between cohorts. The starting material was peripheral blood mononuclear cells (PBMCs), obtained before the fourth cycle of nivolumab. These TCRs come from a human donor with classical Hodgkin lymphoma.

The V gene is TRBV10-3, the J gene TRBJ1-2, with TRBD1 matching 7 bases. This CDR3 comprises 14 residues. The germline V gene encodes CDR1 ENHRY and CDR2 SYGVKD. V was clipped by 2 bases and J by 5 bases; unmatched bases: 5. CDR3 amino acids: CAISERGPQYGYTF. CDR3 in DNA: TGTGCCATCAGTGAGAGGGGGCCCCAATATGGCTACACCTTC.

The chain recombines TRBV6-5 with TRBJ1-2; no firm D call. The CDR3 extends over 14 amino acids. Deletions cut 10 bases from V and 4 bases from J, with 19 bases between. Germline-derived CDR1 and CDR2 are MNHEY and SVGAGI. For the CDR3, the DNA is TGTGCCATCCAGGAGGCAGACGGAGCCTATGGCTACACCTTC. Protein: CAIQEADGAYGYTF.

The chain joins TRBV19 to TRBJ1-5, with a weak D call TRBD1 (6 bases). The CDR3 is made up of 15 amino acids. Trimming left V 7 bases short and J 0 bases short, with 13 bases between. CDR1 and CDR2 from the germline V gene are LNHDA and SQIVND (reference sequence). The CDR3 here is CASISGHYSNQPQHF. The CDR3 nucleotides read TGTGCCAGTATATCGGGACATTATAGCAATCAGCCCCAGCATTTT.

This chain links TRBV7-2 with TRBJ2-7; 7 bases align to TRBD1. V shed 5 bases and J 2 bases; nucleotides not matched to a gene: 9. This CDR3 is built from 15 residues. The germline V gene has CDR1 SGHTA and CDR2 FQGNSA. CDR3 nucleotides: TGTGCCAGCAGCCCTATTCCGGGACAGACCTACGAGCAGTACTTC. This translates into CASSPIPGQTYEQYF.

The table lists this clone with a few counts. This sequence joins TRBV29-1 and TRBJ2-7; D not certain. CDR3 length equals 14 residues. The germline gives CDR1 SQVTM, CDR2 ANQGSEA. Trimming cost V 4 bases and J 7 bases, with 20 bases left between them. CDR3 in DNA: TGCAGCGTTGCGGACGGGTCCCTCGGATTAGAGCAGTACTTC. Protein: CSVADGSLGLEQYF.

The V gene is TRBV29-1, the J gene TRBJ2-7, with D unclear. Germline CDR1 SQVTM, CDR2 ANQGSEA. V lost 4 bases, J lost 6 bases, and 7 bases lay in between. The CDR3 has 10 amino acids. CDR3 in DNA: TGCAGCGTTGCCAATTCCGAGCAGTACTTC. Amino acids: CSVANSEQYF.

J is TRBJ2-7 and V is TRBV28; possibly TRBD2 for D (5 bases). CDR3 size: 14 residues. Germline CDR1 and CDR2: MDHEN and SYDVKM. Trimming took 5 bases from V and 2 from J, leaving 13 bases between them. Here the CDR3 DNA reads TGTGCCAGCAGTGAGAGGGTCTCCACCTACGAGCAGTACTTC. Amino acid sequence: CASSERVSTYEQYF.

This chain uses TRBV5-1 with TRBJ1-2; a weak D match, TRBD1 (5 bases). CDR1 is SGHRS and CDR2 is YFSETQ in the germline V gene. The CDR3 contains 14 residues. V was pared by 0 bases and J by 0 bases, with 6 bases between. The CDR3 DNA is TGCGCCAGCAGCTTGGAGACAGCTAACTATGGCTACACCTTC. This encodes CASSLETANYGYTF.

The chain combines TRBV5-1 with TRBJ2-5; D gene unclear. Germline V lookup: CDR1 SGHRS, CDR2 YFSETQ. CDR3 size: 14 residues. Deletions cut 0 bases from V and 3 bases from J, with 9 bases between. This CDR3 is CASSLVGQKETQYF. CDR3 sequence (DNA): TGCGCCAGCAGCTTGGTAGGTCAGAAAGAGACCCAGTACTTC.

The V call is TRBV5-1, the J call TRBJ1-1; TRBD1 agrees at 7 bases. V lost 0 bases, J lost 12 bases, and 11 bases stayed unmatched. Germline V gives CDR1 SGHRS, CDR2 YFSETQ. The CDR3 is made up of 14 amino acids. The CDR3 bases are TGCGCCAGCAGCTTGGAAGGGGGCTTGGGTGTACCTTTCTTT. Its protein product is CASSLEGGLGVPFF.

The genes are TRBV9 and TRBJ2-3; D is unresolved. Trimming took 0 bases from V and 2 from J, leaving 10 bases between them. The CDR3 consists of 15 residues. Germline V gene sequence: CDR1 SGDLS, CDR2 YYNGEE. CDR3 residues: CASSVGSSYTDTQYF. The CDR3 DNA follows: TGTGCCAGCAGCGTAGGTAGCAGCTACACAGATACGCAGTATTTT.

The CDR3 loop reads CASSVDGRRGEQFF. CDR3 sequence (DNA): TGTGCCAGCAGCGTAGATGGGAGGCGGGGGGAGCAGTTCTTC. The V and J genes are TRBV9 and TRBJ2-1; 7 bases are a match to TRBD2. CDR1 SGDLS and CDR2 YYNGEE come from the germline V gene. CDR3 length: 14 amino acids. V gave up 0 bases and J gave up 10 bases; unmatched junction bases: 7.

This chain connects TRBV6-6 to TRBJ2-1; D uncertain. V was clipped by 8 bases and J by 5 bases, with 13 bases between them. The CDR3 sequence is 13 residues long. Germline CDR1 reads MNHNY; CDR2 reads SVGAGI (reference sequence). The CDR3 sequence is CASLSQTNNEQFF. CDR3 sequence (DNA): TGTGCCAGCTTATCTCAAACTAACAATGAGCAGTTCTTC.

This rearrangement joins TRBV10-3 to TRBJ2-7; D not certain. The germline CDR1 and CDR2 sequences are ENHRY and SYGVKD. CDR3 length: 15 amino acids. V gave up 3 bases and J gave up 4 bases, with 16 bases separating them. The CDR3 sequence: CAISDGPTSGYEQYF. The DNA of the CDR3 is TGTGCCATCAGTGATGGACCGACGTCTGGGTACGAGCAGTACTTC.

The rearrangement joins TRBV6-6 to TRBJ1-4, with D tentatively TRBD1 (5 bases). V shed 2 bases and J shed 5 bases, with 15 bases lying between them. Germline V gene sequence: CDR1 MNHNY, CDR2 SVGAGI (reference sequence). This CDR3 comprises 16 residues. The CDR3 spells CASSYLSTAFNEKLFF. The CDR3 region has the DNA TGTGCCAGCAGTTACCTTTCGACAGCCTTCAATGAAAAACTGTTTTTT.

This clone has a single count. For the CDR3, the DNA is TGTGCCAGCAGCCTGGATGGGAGGGGCTCTGGGGCCAACGTCCTGACTTTC. Protein product: CASSLDGRGSGANVLTF. V usage is TRBV5-4 and J usage is TRBJ2-6; TRBD2 aligns across 7 bases. Germline-derived CDR1 and CDR2 are SGHNT and YYREEE (reference sequence). V was clipped by 4 bases and J by 0 bases; unmatched bases: 7. The CDR3 runs 17 residues.

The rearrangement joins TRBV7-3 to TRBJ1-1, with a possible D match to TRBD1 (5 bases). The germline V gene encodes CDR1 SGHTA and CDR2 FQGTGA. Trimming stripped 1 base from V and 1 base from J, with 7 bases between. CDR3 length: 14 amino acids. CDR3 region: CASSLRGRNTEAFF. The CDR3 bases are TGTGCCAGCAGCTTAAGGGGGAGGAACACTGAAGCTTTCTTT.

CDR3 region: CASSSGLAGIYEQYF. For the CDR3, the DNA is TGTGCCAGCAGTTCCGGACTAGCGGGGATCTACGAGCAGTACTTC. The chain recombines TRBV6-5 with TRBJ2-7; TRBD2 agrees at 12 bases. The germline V gene encodes CDR1 MNHEY and CDR2 SVGAGI. The CDR3 extends over 15 amino acids. J gave up 3 bases and V 4 bases, and 4 bases lay outside the gene matches.

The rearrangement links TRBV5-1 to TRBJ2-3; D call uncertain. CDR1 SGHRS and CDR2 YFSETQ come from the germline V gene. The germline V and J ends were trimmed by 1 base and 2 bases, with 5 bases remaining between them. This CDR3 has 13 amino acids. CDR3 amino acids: CASSLSYTDTQYF. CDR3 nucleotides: TGCGCCAGCAGCTTGAGTTACACAGATACGCAGTATTTT.

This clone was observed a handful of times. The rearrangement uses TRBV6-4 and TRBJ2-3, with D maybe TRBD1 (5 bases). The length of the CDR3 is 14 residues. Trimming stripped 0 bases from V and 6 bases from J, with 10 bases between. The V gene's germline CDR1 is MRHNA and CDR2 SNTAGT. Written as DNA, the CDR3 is TGTGCCAGCAGTGACTCAAGGGGATCTGATACGCAGTATTTT. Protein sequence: CASSDSRGSDTQYF.

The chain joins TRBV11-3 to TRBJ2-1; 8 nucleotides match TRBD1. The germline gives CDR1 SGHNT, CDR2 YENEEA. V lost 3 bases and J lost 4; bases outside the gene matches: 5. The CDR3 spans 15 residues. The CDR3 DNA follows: TGTGCCAGCAGCTTCTCCGGGACAGGTTACAATGAGCAGTTCTTC. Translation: CASSFSGTGYNEQFF.

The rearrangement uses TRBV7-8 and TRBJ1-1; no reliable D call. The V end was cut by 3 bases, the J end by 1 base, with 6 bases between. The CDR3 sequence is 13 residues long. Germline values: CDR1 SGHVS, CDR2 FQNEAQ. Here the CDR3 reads CASSLIPNTEAFF. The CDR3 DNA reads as TGTGCCAGCAGCTTGATCCCGAACACTGAAGCTTTCTTT. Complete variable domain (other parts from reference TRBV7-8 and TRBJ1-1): GAGVSQSPRYKVAKRGQDVALRCDPISGHVSLFWYQQALGQGPEFLTYFQNEAQLDKSGLPSDRFFAERPEGSVSTLKIQRTQQEDSAVYLCASSLIPNTEAFFGQGTRLTVV.

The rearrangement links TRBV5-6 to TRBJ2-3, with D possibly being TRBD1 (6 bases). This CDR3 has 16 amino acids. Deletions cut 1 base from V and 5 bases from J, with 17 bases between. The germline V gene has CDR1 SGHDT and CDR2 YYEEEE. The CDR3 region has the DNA TGTGCCAGCAGCTTGTTGATAGGACAGAGGATAGATACGCAGTATTTT. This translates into CASSLLIGQRIDTQYF.

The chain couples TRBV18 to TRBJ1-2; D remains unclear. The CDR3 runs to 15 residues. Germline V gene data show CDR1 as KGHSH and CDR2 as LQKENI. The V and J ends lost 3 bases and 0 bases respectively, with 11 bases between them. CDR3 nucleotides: TGTGCCAGCTCACCCCGGCCGGCCCCTAACTATGGCTACACCTTC. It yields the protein CASSPRPAPNYGYTF. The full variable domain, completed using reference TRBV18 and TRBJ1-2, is NAGVMQNPRHLVRRRGQEARLRCSPMKGHSHVYWYRQLPEEGLKFMVYLQKENIIDESGMPKERFSAEFPKEGPSILRIQQVVRGDSAAYFCASSPRPAPNYGYTFGSGTRLTVV.

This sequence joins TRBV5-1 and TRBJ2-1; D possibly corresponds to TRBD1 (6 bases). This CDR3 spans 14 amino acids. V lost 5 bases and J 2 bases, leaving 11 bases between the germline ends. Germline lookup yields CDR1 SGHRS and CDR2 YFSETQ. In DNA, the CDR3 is TGCGCCAGCAGACCAGGGGCAGCCTACAATGAGCAGTTCTTC. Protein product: CASRPGAAYNEQFF.

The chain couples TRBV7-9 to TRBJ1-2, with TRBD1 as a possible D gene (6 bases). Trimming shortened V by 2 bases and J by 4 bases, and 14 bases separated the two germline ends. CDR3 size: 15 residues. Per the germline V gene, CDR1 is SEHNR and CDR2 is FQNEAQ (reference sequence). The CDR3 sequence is CASSLSGTYPYGYTF. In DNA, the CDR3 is TGTGCCAGCAGCTTATCCGGGACATACCCCTATGGCTACACCTTC.